Listed below are T cell receptor beta chains from one sample, sequenced in a study of control samples from healthy donors and cancer patients. The method was immunoSEQ multiplex PCR; TCRdb's version includes in-frame clones alone and lacks a portion of them. The table has roughly 200,000 clones, about 93% seen once. Sequencing used blood. Receptors were obtained from a man aged 45-65 years in good health. The CDR3 runs from the conserved cysteine through the conserved F or W. Fields, in order: V gene, CDR3 length, J gene, CDR3 protein.

TRBV11-1	13	TRBJ1-5	CASSLGLNQPQHF
TRBV4-3	15	TRBJ1-3	CASSPKDGSGNTIYF
TRBV5-1	15	TRBJ1-6	CASSLAGGVGSPLHF
TRBV6-5	13	TRBJ1-2	CASSYGGAGGYTF
TRBV29-1	16	TRBJ2-7	CSVEARGDRGKYEQYF
TRBV7-2	12	TRBJ1-2	CASSLRSYGYTF
TRBV18	18	TRBJ2-6	CASSPSGTGHSGANVLTF
TRBV10-1	15	TRBJ2-1	CASSESKQANNEQFF
TRBV12-3/TRBV12-4	12	TRBJ2-5	CASSKTQETQYF
TRBV5-1	15	TRBJ1-2	CASSLAGILNWGYTF
TRBV2	14	TRBJ2-7	CASSDGGRGYEQYF
TRBV28	14	TRBJ1-3	CASSLSWVGNTIYF
TRBV19	16	TRBJ1-5	CASSIRGLGFGQPQHF
TRBV5-1	13	TRBJ1-2	CASSWEKNYGYTF
TRBV5-1	15	TRBJ1-4	CASSLTGTTNEKLFF
TRBV2	13	TRBJ1-1	CAGSAQRGTEAFF
TRBV7-6	15	TRBJ1-3	CASSPGSAGGNTIYF
TRBV4-1	15	TRBJ1-4	CASSQEDRVYEKLFF